Presented here are 13 T cell receptor beta chains from one specimen sequenced in a study of blood T cell repertoires in COVID-19. Profiled with immunoSEQ multiplex PCR; TCRdb holds only in-frame clones, not every one. The table records some 150,000 clones, about 90% of them present only once. Sequences were obtained from peripheral blood. These receptors were taken from a man between 50 and 59 years old who had recovered from COVID-19.

V is TRBV7-2 and J is TRBJ1-2, with a possible D match to TRBD1 (6 bases). V was trimmed by 0 bases and J by 2 bases, leaving 10 bases between them. Per germline, CDR1 SGHTA and CDR2 FQGNSA. The CDR3 consists of 15 residues. In nucleotides, the CDR3 is TGTGCCAGCAGCTTAGCGTCGGGACAAAACTATGGCTACACCTTC. Encoded protein: CASSLASGQNYGYTF.

V and J are TRBV30 and TRBJ1-2; D gene ambiguous. The V end lost 2 bases, the J end lost 7 bases, and 23 bases lay between the germline ends. The CDR3 is 16 amino acids. Germline CDR1 reads GTSNPN; CDR2 reads SVGIG (reference sequence). The CDR3 is CAWSLGLTIPSSGYTF. DNA for the CDR3: TGTGCCTGGAGTCTCGGTCTAACGATTCCAAGCTCTGGCTACACCTTC.

The rearrangement uses TRBV14 and TRBJ1-3, with D possibly being TRBD1 (6 bases). In germline, CDR1 is SGHDN, CDR2 FVKESK. The V gene lost 2 bases and the J gene lost 2 bases, with 13 bases spanning the gap. The CDR3 covers 16 residues. CDR3 residues: CASSQLTNRAGNTIYF. DNA for the CDR3: TGTGCCAGCAGCCAACTAACTAACAGGGCTGGAAACACCATATATTTT.

The rearrangement uses TRBV29-1 and TRBJ2-3, with D uncertain. The germline V gene has CDR1 SQVTM and CDR2 ANQGSEA. The CDR3 loop spans 13 amino acids. Trimming left V 1 base short and J 6 bases short, with 11 bases between. The CDR3 region has the DNA TGCAGCGTTGAAGTTCCCCCGAGTGATACGCAGTATTTT. Translating gives CSVEVPPSDTQYF.

The chain carries TRBV18 and TRBJ2-7, with TRBD1 identical over 10 bases. This CDR3 is built from 16 residues. The V and J ends lost 5 bases and 6 bases, in that order; junction bases with no gene match: 13. The V gene's germline CDR1 is KGHSH and CDR2 LQKENI. CDR3 sequence: CASSTVRGTGEIEQYF. The CDR3 DNA sequence: TGTGCCAGCTCAACGGTACGAGGGACAGGGGAGATCGAGCAGTACTTC.

The gene calls are TRBV5-1 and TRBJ1-6, with TRBD1 as a possible D gene (5 bases). Germline V gene data show CDR1 as SGHRS and CDR2 as YFSETQ. This CDR3 has 14 residues. V gave up 4 bases and J gave up 7 bases, with 12 bases separating them. The CDR3 reads CASSPDSRNSPLHF. The CDR3 bases are TGCGCCAGCAGCCCCGACAGCAGGAATTCACCCCTCCACTTT.

This chain uses TRBV27 with TRBJ1-1; D remains ambiguous. The germline V and J ends were trimmed by 6 bases and 2 bases, with 4 bases remaining between them. Germline CDR1 is MNHEY and CDR2 is SMNVEV (reference sequence). The CDR3 extends over 11 amino acids. In DNA, the CDR3 is TGTGCCAGCAGCTCCAACACTGAAGCTTTCTTT. Translating it yields CASSSNTEAFF.

The genes are TRBV7-2 and TRBJ2-5; 9 nucleotides align to TRBD2. The junction had 13 bases not matched to a gene; V was cut back by 4 bases and J by 1 base. Germline V gene lookup returns CDR1 SGHTA and CDR2 FQGNSA. CDR3 size: 18 residues. The DNA of the CDR3 is TGTGCCAGCAGCTCTCCCCCTGGGCGGGGGGGACGCCAAGAGACCCAGTACTTC. Translation gives CASSSPPGRGGRQETQYF.

The V gene is TRBV7-2, the J gene TRBJ2-1; the match to TRBD2 covers 9 bases. The V segment lost 2 bases and the J segment 3 bases; nucleotides outside the gene matches: 2. The CDR3 has 15 residues. Germline V gives CDR1 SGHTA, CDR2 FQGNSA. CDR3 DNA: TGTGCCAGCAGCTTACAGCGGGGGGACTACAATGAGCAGTTCTTC. Translation: CASSLQRGDYNEQFF.

This sequence joins TRBV4-2 and TRBJ1-1; D is undetermined. Trimming cost V 1 base and J 2 bases, with 11 bases left between them. Germline-derived CDR1 and CDR2 are LGHNA and YNFKEQ. This CDR3 is 15 amino acids long. The CDR3 reads CASSQAAGSNTEAFF. Written as DNA, the CDR3 is TGTGCCAGCAGCCAAGCCGCAGGCTCTAACACTGAAGCTTTCTTT.

This chain uses TRBV29-1 with TRBJ2-3; D call uncertain. The CDR3 extends over 16 amino acids. The V end lost 1 base, the J end lost 3 bases, and 17 bases lay between the germline ends. The germline V gene has CDR1 SQVTM and CDR2 ANQGSEA. The CDR3 here is CSVEVAAEQLTDTQYF. The CDR3 region has the DNA TGCAGCGTTGAAGTTGCGGCAGAGCAGTTGACAGATACGCAGTATTTT.

The chain uses TRBV4-3 and TRBJ2-2; D might be TRBD1 (6 bases). The CDR3 loop spans 16 amino acids. CDR1 and CDR2 (germline): LGHNA, YSLEER. V dropped 2 bases and J dropped 2 bases, with 12 bases sitting between them. The CDR3 bases are TGCGCCAGCAGCCAACTGAAAGGGGGAAACACCGGGGAGCTGTTTTTT. Its protein product is CASSQLKGGNTGELFF.

The V call is TRBV9, the J call TRBJ1-1, with 11 bases matching TRBD1. The CDR3 is 16 amino acids. V lost 5 bases and J lost 0; bases outside the gene matches: 6. CDR1 is SGDLS, CDR2 YYNGEE, per germline. The DNA of the CDR3 is TGTGCCAGCAGACCGGGACAGGGGGAATTGAACACTGAAGCTTTCTTT. Translated, it gives CASRPGQGELNTEAFF.